Listed below are T cell receptor beta chains from one sample, sequenced in a study of T cells after yellow fever vaccination. MiXCR was run by TCRdb on the 5' RACE reads, yielding one entry per CDR3 protein. Among 250,000 to 350,000 distinct CDR3 sequences listed, 4% to 5.5% were seen once. The input for sequencing was PBMCs, taken 15 days after the yellow fever booster vaccination. These receptors were taken from a man aged 18 to 30 who received the YFV17D yellow fever vaccine. The CDR3 runs from the conserved cysteine through the conserved F or W. Fields, in order: V gene, J gene, CDR3 length, CDR3 protein.

>TRBV7-2|TRBJ1-4|15
CASSTQGSHNEKLFF
>TRBV10-3|TRBJ1-5|15
CAIRAGQGDNQPQHF
>TRBV6-5|TRBJ2-5|16
CASSYRQGRFFETQYF
>TRBV7-6|TRBJ2-3|15
CASSLGGPRTDTQYF
>TRBV7-9|TRBJ2-6|17
CASSTDRGFSGANVLTF
>TRBV7-2|TRBJ2-1|13
CASSQTLAHEQFF
>TRBV7-9|TRBJ1-4|14
CASSPPTVPEKLFF
>TRBV6-5|TRBJ2-4|16
CASSYSSGWAKNIQYF
>TRBV7-8|TRBJ1-6|16
CASSLASLQSDSPLHF
>TRBV11-3|TRBJ2-7|12
CASSLEGEKQYF
>TRBV12-3/TRBV12-4|TRBJ2-7|17
CASRPPSWSGVTYEQYF
>TRBV7-8|TRBJ2-7|13
CASSLGGNYEQYF
>TRBV4-1|TRBJ2-7|16
CASSQGGRGTGPEQYF
>TRBV7-9|TRBJ2-1|14
CASSFRLRAGEQFF
>TRBV4-1|TRBJ1-5|16
CASSQEGVGHNQPQHF
>TRBV6-6|TRBJ1-4|14
CASSHTGRGEKLFF
>TRBV6-5|TRBJ1-1|14
CASSSSVVWTEAFF
>TRBV29-1|TRBJ1-2|11
CSEGSTYGYTF
>TRBV27|TRBJ2-7|14
CASSLSHGSYEQYF
>TRBV5-1|TRBJ1-2|14
CASSPNPPRGGYTF
>TRBV6-5|TRBJ2-5|17
CASSSRPGQMYQETQYF
>TRBV6-1|TRBJ1-2|13
CASSVGGLYGYTF
>TRBV3-1|TRBJ1-2|13
CASSQVGAGGYTF
>TRBV20-1|TRBJ1-2|15
CSASRGVGGSYGYTF
>TRBV9|TRBJ2-7|14
CASSARDSDDQSNF
>TRBV7-6|TRBJ2-7|15
CASSLAQQESYEQYF
>TRBV20-1|TRBJ2-7|14
CSARGGAGGTEQYF
>TRBV7-6|TRBJ2-7|17
CASSLQISRDRGVKQYF
>TRBV23-1|TRBJ2-7|16
CASSQSRKDRAYEQYF
>TRBV7-3|TRBJ1-1|13
CASSSQTGTEAFF
>TRBV7-2|TRBJ2-1|13
CASLFAGGNEQFF
>TRBV12-3/TRBV12-4|TRBJ1-5|15
CASSSTGYSNQPQHF
>TRBV5-6|TRBJ2-3|12
CASSFFSRPGYF
>TRBV5-1|TRBJ2-7|15
CASSFDRGVTYEQYF
>TRBV18|TRBJ2-3|15
CASRTSGGSTDTQYF
>TRBV7-2|TRBJ1-3|16
CASSSLPGVSGNTIYF
>TRBV10-3|TRBJ2-3|18
CAISGGSGLAASTDTQYF
>TRBV5-1|TRBJ2-1|13
CASGQGSYNEQFF
>TRBV7-9|TRBJ2-5|14
CASSYLGGGETQYF
>TRBV7-2|TRBJ2-3|13
CASSSRVADTQYF
>TRBV12-3/TRBV12-4|TRBJ2-7|12
CASSLRSWEQYF
>TRBV12-3/TRBV12-4|TRBJ2-3|15
CASSFFKGAADTQYF
>TRBV20-1|TRBJ2-5|14
CSAVLAGGRETQYF
>TRBV7-9|TRBJ1-5|17
CASSSGEGLGSNQPQHF
>TRBV7-9|TRBJ2-3|20
CASSLVQVLRRTPPTYTQYF
>TRBV7-9|TRBJ1-6|15
CASSFASSYNSPLHF
>TRBV7-2|TRBJ2-6|15
CASSPKGTGANVLTF
>TRBV4-2|TRBJ2-1|17
CASSQTPRTSSYNEQFF
>TRBV9|TRBJ1-1|15
CASSVLQGLDTEAFF
>TRBV4-3|TRBJ1-3|19
CASSQSFGQGDATGNTIYF
>TRBV19|TRBJ2-5|14
CASKGTGWQETQYF
>TRBV7-2|TRBJ2-1|13
CASSLVGVNEQFF
>TRBV12-3/TRBV12-4|TRBJ2-5|13
CASSSETGYTQYF
>TRBV5-6|TRBJ2-1|15
CASSNSGGLSNEQFF